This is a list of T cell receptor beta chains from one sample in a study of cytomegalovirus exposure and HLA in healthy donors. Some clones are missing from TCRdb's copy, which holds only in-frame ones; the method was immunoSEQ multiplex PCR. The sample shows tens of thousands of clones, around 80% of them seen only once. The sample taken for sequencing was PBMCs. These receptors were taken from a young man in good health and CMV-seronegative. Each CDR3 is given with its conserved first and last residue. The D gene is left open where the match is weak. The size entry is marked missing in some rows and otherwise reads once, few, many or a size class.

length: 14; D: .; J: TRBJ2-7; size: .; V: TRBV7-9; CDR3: CASSLGAGPYEQYF; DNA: TGTGCCAGCAGCTTAGGGGCAGGGCCCTACGAGCAGTACTTC
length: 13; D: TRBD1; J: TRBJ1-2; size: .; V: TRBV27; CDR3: CASRPQGDYGYTF; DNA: TGTGCCAGCAGGCCCCAGGGGGACTATGGCTACACCTTC
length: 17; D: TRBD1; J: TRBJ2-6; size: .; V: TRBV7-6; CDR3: CASSLGQGLAGANVLTF; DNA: TGTGCCAGCAGCTTGGGACAGGGGCTGGCTGGGGCCAACGTCCTGACTTTC
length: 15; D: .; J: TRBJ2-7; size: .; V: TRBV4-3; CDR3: CASSQDWRQAYEQYF; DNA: TGCGCCAGCAGCCAAGATTGGAGACAGGCCTACGAGCAGTACTTC
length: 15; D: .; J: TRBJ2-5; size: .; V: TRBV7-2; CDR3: CASSLGGGAAETQYF; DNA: TGTGCCAGCAGCTTAGGTGGGGGGGCCGCAGAGACCCAGTACTTC
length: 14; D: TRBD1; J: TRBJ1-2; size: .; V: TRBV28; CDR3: CASSLGDRDYGYTF; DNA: TGTGCCAGCAGCCTAGGCGACAGGGACTATGGCTACACCTTC
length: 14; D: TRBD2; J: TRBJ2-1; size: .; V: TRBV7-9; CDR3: CASSLMASGNEQFF; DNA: TGTGCCAGCAGCTTAATGGCTAGCGGGAATGAGCAGTTCTTC
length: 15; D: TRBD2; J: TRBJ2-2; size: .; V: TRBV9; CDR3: CASSPRDYYTGELFF; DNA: TGTGCCAGCAGCCCCAGGGACTACTACACCGGGGAGCTGTTTTTT
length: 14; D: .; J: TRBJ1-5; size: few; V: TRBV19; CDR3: CASSIGGRAQPQHF; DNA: TGTGCCAGTAGTATTGGAGGACGGGCTCAGCCCCAGCATTTT
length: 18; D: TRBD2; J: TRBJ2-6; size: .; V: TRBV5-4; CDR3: CANSFGLAGTSGANVLTF; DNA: TGTGCCAACAGCTTTGGACTAGCGGGGACCTCTGGGGCCAACGTCCTGACTTTC
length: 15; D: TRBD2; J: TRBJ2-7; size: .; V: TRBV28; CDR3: CASSPGLAGPYEQYF; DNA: TGTGCCAGCAGTCCCGGACTAGCGGGACCCTACGAGCAGTACTTC